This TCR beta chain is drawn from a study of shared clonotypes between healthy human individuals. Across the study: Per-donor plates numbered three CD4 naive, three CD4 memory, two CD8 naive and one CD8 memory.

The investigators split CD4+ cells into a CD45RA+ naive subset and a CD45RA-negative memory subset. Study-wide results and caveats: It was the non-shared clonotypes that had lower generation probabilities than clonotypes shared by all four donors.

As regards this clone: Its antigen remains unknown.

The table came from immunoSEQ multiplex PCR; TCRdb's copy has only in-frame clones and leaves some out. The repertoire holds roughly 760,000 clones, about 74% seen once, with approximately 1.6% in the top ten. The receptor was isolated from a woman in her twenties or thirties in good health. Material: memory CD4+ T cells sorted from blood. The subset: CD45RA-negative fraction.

The CDR3 DNA reads as TGTGCCAGTAGTAGACAGGCTAGCACAGATACGCAGTATTTT. Protein: CASSRQASTDTQYF. The rearrangement joins TRBV19 to TRBJ2-3; maybe TRBD1 (6 bases). The CDR3 spans 14 residues. V was shortened by 4 bases and J by 0 bases, with 8 bases between the two germline ends. Germline assignment: CDR1 LNHDA and CDR2 SQIVND (reference sequence).